The 25 T cell receptor beta chains listed next were all sequenced from one sample in a study of T cell responses to AZD1222 COVID-19 vaccine. TCRdb keeps only in-frame clones here, not all; method: immunoSEQ multiplex PCR. The sample shows around 130,000 clones, less than 95% of them seen only once. The sample consisted of peripheral blood, taken 28 days after the second dose of the MenACWY control vaccine. The receptors originated from an adult who received the MenACWY meningococcal vaccine as a control.

The chain uses TRBV5-6 and TRBJ2-3; 7 bases align to TRBD1. V was pared by 5 bases and J by 7 bases, with 7 bases of the junction left unmatched. CDR1 is SGHDT, CDR2 YYEEEE, per germline. This CDR3 has 13 amino acids. CDR3 amino acids: CASSFTGVNTQYF. The CDR3 DNA reads TGTGCCAGCAGTTTCACAGGGGTTAATACGCAGTATTTT.

J is TRBJ2-7 and V is TRBV5-4, with 11 bases lining up with TRBD1. There are 15 residues in the CDR3. Looked up from germline, CDR1 is SGHNT and CDR2 is YYREEE (reference sequence). V trimming: 4 bases; J trimming: 2 bases; junction bases outside the gene matches: 5. The CDR3, as DNA: TGTGCCAGCAGCACCGGACAGGGGGCCCCCTACGAGCAGTACTTC. This sequence encodes CASSTGQGAPYEQYF. The whole variable domain, filled in from reference TRBV5-4 and TRBJ2-7, reads ETGVTQSPTHLIKTRGQQVTLRCSSQSGHNTVSWYQQALGQGPQFIFQYYREEENGRGNFPPRFSGLQFPNYSSELNVNALELDDSALYLCASSTGQGAPYEQYFGPGTRLTVT.

The chain employs TRBV19 and TRBJ1-5, with D perhaps matching TRBD1 (5 bases). The CDR3 sequence is 14 residues long. Trimming removed 5 bases from V and 1 base from J, with 9 bases in between. Germline CDR1 reads LNHDA; CDR2 reads SQIVND (reference sequence). The CDR3 loop reads CASSPQGSNQPQHF. CDR3 DNA: TGTGCCAGTAGTCCCCAGGGCAGCAATCAGCCCCAGCATTTT.

The chain links TRBV28 to TRBJ1-2, with TRBD1 identical over 7 bases. The ends lost 5 bases at V and 6 bases at J; junction bases unmatched: 15. Germline values: CDR1 MDHEN, CDR2 SYDVKM. The length of the CDR3 is 16 residues. DNA for the CDR3: TGTGCCAGCAGTCCTCCACCGGTGTTAGGGGGCCATGGCTACACCTTC. Its protein is CASSPPPVLGGHGYTF.

V usage is TRBV9 and J usage is TRBJ2-2; D gene uncertain. The CDR3 is made up of 14 amino acids. Germline lookup yields CDR1 SGDLS and CDR2 YYNGEE. The V and J ends lost 4 bases and 6 bases respectively, with 13 bases between them. The chain's CDR3 is CASSPRTIPGELFF. For the CDR3, the DNA is TGTGCCAGCAGCCCTCGGACCATACCCGGGGAGCTGTTTTTT.

V gene TRBV20-1 combines with J gene TRBJ2-7; 7 bases are shared with TRBD1. V shed 3 bases, J shed 3 bases, and the junction held 8 bases outside the gene matches. The germline CDR1 and CDR2 sequences are DFQATT and SNEGSKA (reference sequence). The CDR3 is made up of 14 amino acids. As DNA, the CDR3 is TGCAGTGCTAGTGCAGGGGGAGTTCTCTACGAGCAGTACTTC. Protein: CSASAGGVLYEQYF.

The chain couples TRBV12-3 or TRBV12-4 to TRBJ2-3; D unresolved. V lost 2 bases, J lost 1 base, and 4 bases lay in between. The CDR3 is 13 amino acids. The CDR3 loop is CASSLLRTDTQYF. The CDR3 DNA is TGTGCCAGCAGTTTACTCCGCACAGATACGCAGTATTTT.

The chain carries TRBV20-1 and TRBJ1-2; D call uncertain. The CDR3 covers 10 residues. The germline gives CDR1 DFQATT, CDR2 SNEGSKA (reference sequence). Deletions cut 3 bases from V and 4 bases from J, with 3 bases between. This chain's CDR3 is CSASLYGYTF. CDR3 DNA: TGCAGTGCTAGTCTCTATGGCTACACCTTC.

The chain employs TRBV3-1 (or the pseudogene TRBV3-2) and TRBJ1-3; D is ambiguous. Trimming pared 1 base from V and 2 bases from J, leaving 6 bases between. This CDR3 region has 14 residues. The germline V gene encodes CDR1 LGHDT and CDR2 YNNKEL (reference sequence). The chain's CDR3 is CASSQAGTGNTIYF. The CDR3 DNA reads as TGTGCCAGCAGCCAAGCCGGCACTGGAAACACCATATATTTT.

This chain links TRBV7-9 with TRBJ2-1; D is undetermined. CDR3 length: 16 amino acids. In germline, CDR1 is SEHNR, CDR2 FQNEAQ (reference sequence). The V gene lost 1 base and the J gene lost 4 bases, with 14 bases spanning the gap. CDR3 DNA: TGTGCCAGCAGCTTAGAGGGCCAGGCCCAATACAATGAGCAGTTCTTC. Its protein product is CASSLEGQAQYNEQFF.

The chain uses TRBV24-1 and TRBJ2-1; 14 bases are shared with TRBD2. V shed 2 bases and J 9 bases; nucleotides not matched to a gene: 2. This CDR3 spans 15 amino acids. Germline V gene data show CDR1 as KGHDR and CDR2 as SFDVKD. The CDR3 is CATSDWTSGRFEQFF. For the CDR3, the DNA is TGTGCCACCAGTGATTGGACTAGCGGGAGGTTTGAGCAGTTCTTC.

Remarks on this clone: Other DNA sequences of this sample code for an identical CDR3. The chain employs TRBV9 and TRBJ2-3, with D uncertain. Germline V gives CDR1 SGDLS, CDR2 YYNGEE. The CDR3 consists of 16 residues. Trimming removed 0 bases from V and 0 bases from J, with 11 bases in between. The CDR3: CASSVVGGLSTDTQYF. The DNA of the CDR3 is TGTGCCAGCAGCGTAGTTGGCGGCCTTAGCACAGATACGCAGTATTTT.

This chain links TRBV10-3 with TRBJ2-3, with TRBD2 matching over 11 bases. Germline-derived CDR1 and CDR2 are ENHRY and SYGVKD. The CDR3 length is 16 residues. Trimming cost V 8 bases and J 1 base; bases outside gene matches: 8. This CDR3 reads CAIATSGNLGTDTQYF. For the CDR3, the DNA is TGTGCCATCGCGACTAGCGGGAATTTGGGCACAGATACGCAGTATTTT.

This sequence joins TRBV19 and TRBJ2-1, with TRBD1 matching over 8 bases. The CDR3 extends over 16 amino acids. Trimming at V came to 0 bases and at J to 3 bases, leaving 4 bases not matched to a gene. Germline V gives CDR1 LNHDA, CDR2 SQIVND (reference sequence). The CDR3 bases are TGTGCCAGTAGTATAGAGAGACAGGGGCTCTACAATGAGCAGTTCTTC. This gives the protein CASSIERQGLYNEQFF.

V gene TRBV18 combines with J gene TRBJ2-3; 7 bases fit TRBD2. After removal of 1 base from V and 0 bases from J, the junction contained 4 bases not matched to a gene. The germline CDR1 and CDR2 sequences are KGHSH and LQKENI. The CDR3 is 16 amino acids. The CDR3 DNA reads TGTGCCAGCTCACCACTCGGTAGCGGGAGCACAGATACGCAGTATTTT. This encodes CASSPLGSGSTDTQYF.

The chain joins TRBV5-5 to TRBJ2-5; D gene uncertain. The V gene lost 2 bases and the J gene lost 1 base, with 15 bases spanning the gap. Germline CDR1 reads SGHKS; CDR2 reads YYEKEE (reference sequence). The CDR3 has 16 amino acids. Here the CDR3 reads CASSFAQRRSQETQYF. The CDR3 bases are TGTGCCAGCAGCTTCGCTCAGCGACGATCCCAAGAGACCCAGTACTTC.

The V call is TRBV19, the J call TRBJ1-1; D gene unclear. V lost 6 bases, J lost 4 bases, and 24 bases lay in between. The CDR3 is 17 amino acids. Per the germline V gene, CDR1 is LNHDA and CDR2 is SQIVND (reference sequence). Written as DNA, the CDR3 is TGTGCCAGTAGCGTCACGGAGGTGGTCCCTGGTGGCACTGAAGCTTTCTTT. It yields the protein CASSVTEVVPGGTEAFF.

V usage is TRBV3-1 (or the pseudogene TRBV3-2) and J usage is TRBJ2-7; tentatively, D is TRBD1 (5 bases). V was cut by 6 bases and J by 4 bases, with 19 bases left in between. This CDR3 spans 15 amino acids. Germline CDR1 is LGHDT and CDR2 is YNNKEL (reference sequence). The CDR3 protein is CASSHEPGRAYEQYF. The CDR3 DNA reads TGTGCCAGCAGTCACGAGCCAGGGCGAGCATACGAGCAGTACTTC.

The rearrangement uses TRBV7-9 and TRBJ1-6, with a tentative D call TRBD1 (5 bases). Trimming removed 5 bases at V and 15 bases at J, with 14 bases between. The length of the CDR3 is 12 residues. Germline V CDR1 and CDR2: SEHNR, FQNEAQ (reference sequence). The CDR3 DNA follows: TGTGCCAGCAGCCTCCAGGGTGTTCTCCTCCACTTT. It specifies CASSLQGVLLHF.

The V and J genes are TRBV4-3 and TRBJ1-2; the D gene is possibly TRBD1 (6 bases). Trimming removed 0 bases from V and 1 base from J, with 12 bases in between. The germline gives CDR1 LGHNA, CDR2 YSLEER. CDR3 length: 16 amino acids. CDR3 sequence: CASSQEEQGGNYGYTF. CDR3 sequence (DNA): TGCGCCAGCAGCCAAGAAGAACAGGGAGGTAACTATGGCTACACCTTC.

This rearrangement joins TRBV12-3 or TRBV12-4 to TRBJ2-3, with a possible D match to TRBD2 (6 bases). The V gene lost 7 bases and the J gene lost 6 bases, with 11 bases spanning the gap. This CDR3 is built from 12 residues. Here the CDR3 DNA reads TGTGCCAGCACCCTAGGGAGGGATACGCAGTATTTT. Protein product: CASTLGRDTQYF.

This clone was seen more than once but under ten times. This sequence joins TRBV19 and TRBJ1-5, with D unclear. Per the germline V gene, CDR1 is LNHDA and CDR2 is SQIVND (reference sequence). The length of the CDR3 is 15 residues. V shed 5 bases and J shed 2 bases, with 13 bases lying between them. CDR3 region: CASSVGSFGNQPQHF. The CDR3 DNA is TGTGCCAGTAGTGTGGGTTCTTTTGGCAATCAGCCCCAGCATTTT.

This chain links TRBV7-2 with TRBJ1-3, with 11 bases matching TRBD1. Looked up from germline, CDR1 is SGHTA and CDR2 is FQGNSA. V dropped 3 bases and J dropped 2; count of bases not matched to a gene: 0. This CDR3 is 15 amino acids long. For the CDR3, the DNA is TGTGCCAGCAGCTTGGGACAGGGGGCTGGAAACACCATATATTTT. Protein sequence: CASSLGQGAGNTIYF.

Notes on this clone: Mismatch with germline at one junction end may stem from a read error. The CDR3 protein is CASSLVGGDQETQYF. DNA for the CDR3: TGTGCTAGCAGCTTAGTGGGGGGGGACCAAGAGACCCAGTACTTC. The chain links TRBV7-7 to TRBJ2-5; 7 bases are a match to TRBD2. This CDR3 is built from 15 residues. In germline, CDR1 is SSHAT, CDR2 FNYEAQ (reference sequence). The variable domain in full, with the rest retrieved from reference TRBV7-7 and TRBJ2-5, is GAGVSQSPRYKVTKRGQDVTLRCDPISSHATLYWYQQALGQGPEFLTYFNYEAQPDKSGLPSDRFSAERPEGSISTLTIQRTEQRDSAMYRCASSLVGGDQETQYFGPGTRLLVL.

The CDR3 loop reads CASSQDWDRASYNSPLHF. CDR3 coding DNA: TGCGCCAGCAGCCAAGATTGGGACAGGGCCTCCTATAATTCACCCCTCCACTTT. The genes are TRBV4-1 and TRBJ1-6; 9 nucleotides line up with TRBD1. Germline CDR1 is MGHRA and CDR2 is YSYEKL. The ends lost 0 bases at V and 0 bases at J; junction bases unmatched: 3. CDR3 length: 18 residues.